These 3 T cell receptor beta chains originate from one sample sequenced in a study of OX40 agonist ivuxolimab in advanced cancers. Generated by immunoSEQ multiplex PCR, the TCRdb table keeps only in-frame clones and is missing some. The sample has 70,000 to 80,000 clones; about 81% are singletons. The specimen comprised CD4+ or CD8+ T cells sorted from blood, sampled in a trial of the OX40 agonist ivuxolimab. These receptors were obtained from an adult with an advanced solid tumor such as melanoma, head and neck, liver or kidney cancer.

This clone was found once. CDR3 sequence: CASSLVRREKQFF. CDR3 sequence (DNA): TGTGCCAGCAGCTTAGTGAGAAGGGAGAAGCAGTTCTTC. The chain combines TRBV11-3 with TRBJ2-1; D perhaps matches TRBD2 (5 bases). Germline-derived CDR1 and CDR2 are SGHNT and YENEEA. The CDR3 extends over 13 amino acids. V was pared by 1 base and J by 11 bases, with 12 bases between.

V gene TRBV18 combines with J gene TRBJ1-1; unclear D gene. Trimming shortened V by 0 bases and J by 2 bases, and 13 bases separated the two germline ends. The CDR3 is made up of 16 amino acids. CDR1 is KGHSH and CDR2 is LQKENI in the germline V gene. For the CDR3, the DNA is TGTGCCAGCTCACCACCTAATCGGGAAATCAACACTGAAGCTTTCTTT. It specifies CASSPPNREINTEAFF.

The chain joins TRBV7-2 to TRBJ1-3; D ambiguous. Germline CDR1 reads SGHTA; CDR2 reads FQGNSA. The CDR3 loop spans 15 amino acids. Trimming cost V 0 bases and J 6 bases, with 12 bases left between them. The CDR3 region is CASSLAGATLNTIYF. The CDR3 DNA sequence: TGTGCCAGCAGCTTAGCAGGCGCGACTTTAAACACCATATATTTT.